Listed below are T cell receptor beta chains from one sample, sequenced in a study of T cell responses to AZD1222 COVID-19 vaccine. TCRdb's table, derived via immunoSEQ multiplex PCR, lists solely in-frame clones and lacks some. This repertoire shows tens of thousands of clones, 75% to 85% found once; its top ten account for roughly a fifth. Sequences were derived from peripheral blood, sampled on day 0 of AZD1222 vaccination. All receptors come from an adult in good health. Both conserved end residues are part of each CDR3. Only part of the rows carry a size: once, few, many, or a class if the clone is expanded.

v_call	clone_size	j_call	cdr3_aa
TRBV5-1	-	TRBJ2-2	CASSVSGTGASGELFF
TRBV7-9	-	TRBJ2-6	CASTPFLSGANVLTF
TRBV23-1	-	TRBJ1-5	CASSLGGDGNQPQHF
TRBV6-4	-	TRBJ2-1	CASSKAGENEQFF
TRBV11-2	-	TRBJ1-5	CASSLGQGVTPQHF
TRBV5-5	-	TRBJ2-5	CASSTSGTETQYF
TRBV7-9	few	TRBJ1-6	CASSLELGNEGSPLHF
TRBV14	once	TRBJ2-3	CASSQNKLAGTDTQYF
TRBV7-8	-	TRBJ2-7	CASSLNGLNEQYF
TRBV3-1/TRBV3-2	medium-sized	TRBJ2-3	CASSQAEVDTQYF
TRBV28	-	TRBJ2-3	CASSFSVADTQYF
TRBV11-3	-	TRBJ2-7	CASRGTSREQYF
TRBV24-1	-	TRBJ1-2	CATSRDSNYGYTF
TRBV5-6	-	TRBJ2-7	CASSSTGSYEQYF
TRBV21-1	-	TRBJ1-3	CASSSPDRGLGNTIYF
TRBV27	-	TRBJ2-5	CASSLSWGETQYF
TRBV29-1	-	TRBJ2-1	CSVGQGINDEQFF